Sequencing of this T cell receptor (beta chain) was carried out in a study of T-cell memory formation after mild COVID-19 (dated by TCRdb to 2020 to 2023). In terms of the full investigation: TCR sequence clusters from the two donors were largely donor specific. In a couple of donors, T-cell clones that expanded and contracted after mild COVID-19 were tracked by sequencing TCRalpha and TCRbeta repertoires over time. Two young, previously healthy adult volunteers made up the cohort, one male and one female. The paper as a whole reports these results and caveats: The second-wave clones that peaked on day 37 were not confirmed to be SARS-CoV-2 specific. Clones contracting from day 15 to 85 had balanced CD4/CD8 phenotypes, while a second wave expanding from day 15 to 37 was biased towards CD4+. The study included only two mild cases, and larger cohorts that include severe cases with pre-infection samples were judged to be necessary. Contracting CD4+ clones turned up mainly in the CM and EM memory subsets, whereas EMRA was where CD8+ clones were enriched. Some responding clones were found in pre-infection memory, which suggests that pre-existing cross-reactive memory T cells took part in the SARS-CoV-2 response.

Ficoll-Paque density gradient centrifugation was the method used to isolate PBMCs. Reading the germline V gene (reference sequence) gives CDR1 SGHKS and CDR2 YYEKEE. Relative to germline, V is 7 bases shorter and J is 3 bases shorter, with 25 bases between their ends. The CDR3 holds 17 amino acids from the cysteine to the phenylalanine. The entry retains the CDR3 DNA only, 51 bases that are in frame from base 1. This clonotype turned up a few times. Its target antigen remains unknown. No base quality values were provided; no much bigger clone lies one nucleotide off. These reads were obtained on an Illumina NovaSeq 6000. TCRalpha and TCRbeta cDNA libraries were constructed by 5'RACE with constant-segment primers, with sample barcodes and unique molecular identifiers being introduced. RNA was extracted from every sample with Trizol reagent. Libraries were amplified in two PCR steps, with a second sample barcode and Illumina TruSeq adapters added in the second step. The libraries were sequenced on an Illumina NovaSeq using 2 x 150 bp paired-end reads. Under the source paper's analysis protocol: Reads were demultiplexed and collapsed into UMI-guided consensus sequences with migec v1.2.7. Using mixcr v2.1.11, UMI consensuses were aligned to TRA and TRB V and J templates and then assembled into clonotypes. A clonotype was counted as expanded or contracted only when both edgeR and NoisET called the clonotype significant, with the noise models trained on biological replicates. For edgeR calls, a false discovery rate-adjusted p below 0.01 and a log2 fold-change threshold of 1 were applied. As an exploratory analysis of dynamics, max-normalized trajectories of the 1000 most abundant clonotypes were examined by PCA with hierarchical clustering. Each responding clone was given a CD4 or CD8 phenotype based on the CD4+ and CD8+ repertoires, which had been sequenced separately. TCRdb's own reprocessing of the public reads used fastp at Q25 and MiXCR and kept productive beta chains. Entries that share a CDR3 protein sequence are merged under the most common genes and DNA. The V and J calls shown here were made by TCRdb, not taken from the authors' results. The sample profile shows 250,000 to 350,000 distinct CDR3 sequences; about 16% of them were found once. The leading ten clones occupy approximately 23% of the sample.

The sample comprised PBMCs or a T cell subset sorted from them (not recorded which). The V and J segments used are TRBV5-5 and TRBJ1-1; no D gene call is confident. The receptor was derived from a man in his late teens or twenties who had mild COVID-19 (a few samples of this study predate the infection). The sample titles of this study are shuffled in the database, so cell type and time point are left out; the donor was told from shared clones. The nucleotide sequence reads TGTGCCAGCGAAACCGTGCTCCCAGGTCTGAAGGACACTGAAGCTTTCTTT. Translation gives CASETVLPGLKDTEAFF.